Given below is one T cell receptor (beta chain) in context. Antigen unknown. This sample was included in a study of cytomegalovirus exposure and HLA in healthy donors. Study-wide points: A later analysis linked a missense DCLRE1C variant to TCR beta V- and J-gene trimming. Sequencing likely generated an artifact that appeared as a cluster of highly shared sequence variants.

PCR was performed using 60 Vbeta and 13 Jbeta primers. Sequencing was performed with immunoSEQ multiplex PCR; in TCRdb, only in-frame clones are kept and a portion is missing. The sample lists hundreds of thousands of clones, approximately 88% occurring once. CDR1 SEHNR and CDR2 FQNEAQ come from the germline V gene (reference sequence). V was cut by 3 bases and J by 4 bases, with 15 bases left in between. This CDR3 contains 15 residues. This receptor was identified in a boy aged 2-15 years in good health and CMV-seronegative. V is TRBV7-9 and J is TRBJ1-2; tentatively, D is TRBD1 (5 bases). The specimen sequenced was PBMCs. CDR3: CASSLQGTGPYGYTF. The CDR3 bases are TGTGCCAGCAGCTTGCAGGGAACAGGACCCTATGGCTACACCTTC.